This passage covers 28 T cell receptor beta chains from one sample sequenced in a study of T cell repertoires in cytomegalovirus infection (dated by TCRdb to about 2019). Sequenced on an Illumina HiSeq 1500. TCRdb trimmed the raw reads at Q25, called clones with MiXCR and kept productive beta chains. Rows with one shared CDR3 protein collapse into an entry with the most common genes and DNA. For this sample there are about 300,000 distinct CDR3 sequences; around 10% appear just once. 2.5% of the sample is taken by the ten largest. The sample consisted of PBMCs. The receptor set was obtained from a human donor in good health (CMV status not recorded). Some clones in this sample may be carry-over from other donors' samples.

V usage is TRBV15 and J usage is TRBJ1-5, with TRBD1 matching 10 bases. V lost 2 bases and J lost 4; bases outside the gene matches: 5. This CDR3 spans 16 amino acids. Germline loops: CDR1 LNHNV, CDR2 YYDKDF (reference sequence). DNA for the CDR3: TGTGCCACCAGCAGACCTGGACAGGGGGGAAATCAGCCCCAGCATTTT. Amino acid sequence: CATSRPGQGGNQPQHF.

This rearrangement joins TRBV29-1 to TRBJ1-1; 9 positions match TRBD1. This CDR3 contains 17 residues. Germline-derived CDR1 and CDR2 are SQVTM and ANQGSEA. V shed 4 bases and J 5 bases; nucleotides not matched to a gene: 17. The CDR3 protein is CSVALGRDRVSRTEAFF. The CDR3 DNA reads as TGCAGCGTTGCTTTAGGCCGGGACAGGGTGAGTAGGACTGAAGCTTTCTTT.

This clonotype was counted at least ten times. The rearrangement links TRBV6-6 to TRBJ1-3; maybe TRBD1 (5 bases). V shed 2 bases and J shed 1 base, with 9 bases lying between them. CDR3 length equals 15 residues. Germline CDR1 reads MNHNY; CDR2 reads SVGAGI (reference sequence). This CDR3 is CASSYPQVSGNTIYF. The DNA for the CDR3 is TGTGCCAGCAGTTACCCACAGGTGTCTGGAAACACCATATATTTT.

This clonotype occurred many times. The chain couples TRBV7-8 to TRBJ1-4; D may be TRBD1 (6 bases). CDR1 and CDR2 (germline): SGHVS, FQNEAQ. This CDR3 region has 14 residues. The V gene lost 2 bases and the J gene lost 7 bases, with 11 bases spanning the gap. This CDR3 is CASSLREQGEKLFF. In DNA form, the CDR3 reads TGTGCCAGCAGCTTACGAGAACAGGGTGAAAAACTGTTTTTT.

This clonotype was detected ten times or more. The V and J genes are TRBV7-9 and TRBJ2-7, with D hard to call. Trimming removed 5 bases from V and 3 bases from J, with 14 bases in between. CDR3 size: 14 residues. Germline V gene data show CDR1 as SEHNR and CDR2 as FQNEAQ (reference sequence). The CDR3 is CASSPADNHYEQYF. CDR3 coding DNA: TGTGCCAGCAGCCCTGCCGACAACCACTACGAGCAGTACTTC. Variable domain in full (rest from reference TRBV7-9 and TRBJ2-7): DTGVSQNPRHKITKRGQNVTFRCDPISEHNRLYWYRQTLGQGPEFLTYFQNEAQLEKSRLLSDRFSAERPKGSFSTLEIQRTEQGDSAMYLCASSPADNHYEQYFGPGTRLTVT.

This clonotype was counted at least ten times. CDR3 DNA: TGTGCCAGCAGGGGGACAGGGGGAACGAACACCGGGGAGCTGTTTTTT. It translates to CASRGTGGTNTGELFF. This rearrangement joins TRBV7-6 to TRBJ2-2; 11 bases line up with TRBD1. The CDR3 consists of 16 residues. Trimming at V came to 6 bases and at J to 0 bases, leaving 3 bases not matched to a gene. The germline gives CDR1 SGHVS, CDR2 FNYEAQ.

The rearrangement joins TRBV6-6 to TRBJ2-3; 7 bases map to TRBD2. With 5 bases clipped from V and 5 bases from J, the junction kept 13 bases outside the gene matches. This CDR3 has 16 amino acids. Germline V lookup: CDR1 MNHNY, CDR2 SVGAGI (reference sequence). CDR3 amino acids: CASSRDERGVGDTQYF. In nucleotides, the CDR3 is TGTGCCAGCAGTCGGGACGAGCGGGGAGTAGGAGATACGCAGTATTTT.

This chain uses TRBV7-9 with TRBJ2-7, with D possibly TRBD2 on 7 matching bases. CDR3 length: 15 amino acids. V dropped 5 bases and J dropped 4 bases, with 18 bases sitting between them. The germline CDR1 and CDR2 sequences are SEHNR and FQNEAQ (reference sequence). CDR3 sequence: CASSAPTGRAYEQYF. The CDR3 nucleotides are TGTGCCAGCAGCGCCCCTACAGGGAGGGCGTACGAGCAGTACTTC. The whole variable domain, remainder taken from reference TRBV7-9 and TRBJ2-7, is DTGVSQNPRHKITKRGQNVTFRCDPISEHNRLYWYRQTLGQGPEFLTYFQNEAQLEKSRLLSDRFSAERPKGSFSTLEIQRTEQGDSAMYLCASSAPTGRAYEQYFGPGTRLTVT.

This clonotype was seen a handful of times. This chain links TRBV28 with TRBJ1-2; TRBD1 agrees at 8 bases. The germline gives CDR1 MDHEN, CDR2 SYDVKM. The CDR3 length is 12 residues. Trimming removed 3 bases from V and 7 bases from J; junction bases left unmatched: 1. The CDR3 reads CASSFQGAGYTF. CDR3 sequence (DNA): TGTGCCAGCAGTTTCCAGGGGGCTGGCTACACCTTC.

This chain connects TRBV9 to TRBJ2-5, with D perhaps matching TRBD2 (6 bases). The CDR3 totals 16 residues. Trimming stripped 0 bases from V and 2 bases from J, with 14 bases between. CDR1 is SGDLS, CDR2 YYNGEE, per germline. CDR3 nucleotide sequence: TGTGCCAGCAGCGTAGGCGTCGGAGGGAGGCAAGAGACCCAGTACTTC. Encoded protein: CASSVGVGGRQETQYF.

Many counts were recorded for this clonotype. The chain links TRBV7-8 to TRBJ1-4; D is unresolved. CDR1 and CDR2 from the germline V gene are SGHVS and FQNEAQ. CDR3 length: 15 amino acids. Trimming removed 5 bases at V and 4 bases at J, with 14 bases between. The CDR3 protein is CASSQPDRINEKLFF. The CDR3 DNA reads TGTGCCAGCAGCCAACCTGACCGGATTAATGAAAAACTGTTTTTT.

This clonotype was counted at least ten times. The rearrangement links TRBV19 to TRBJ1-1, with D maybe TRBD1 (6 bases). Per germline, CDR1 LNHDA and CDR2 SQIVND (reference sequence). V was cut by 1 base and J by 5 bases, with 11 bases left in between. CDR3 size: 14 residues. The CDR3 region has the DNA TGTGCCAGTAGTATAGGGCCGAGGGGGACTGAAGCTTTCTTT. The encoded protein is CASSIGPRGTEAFF. The variable domain in full, with the rest retrieved from reference TRBV19 and TRBJ1-1, is DGGITQSPKYLFRKEGQNVTLSCEQNLNHDAMYWYRQDPGQGLRLIYYSQIVNDFQKGDIAEGYSVSREKKESFPLTVTSAQKNPTAFYLCASSIGPRGTEAFFGQGTRLTVV.

This clonotype occurred many times. The chain recombines TRBV12-3 or TRBV12-4 with TRBJ2-2; D not certain. CDR3 length: 15 amino acids. Trimming shortened V by 3 bases and J by 4 bases, and 12 bases separated the two germline ends. The CDR3 is CASSFALGPTGELFF. The CDR3, as DNA: TGTGCCAGCAGTTTCGCCTTGGGCCCCACCGGGGAGCTGTTTTTT.

The V gene is TRBV11-2, the J gene TRBJ2-5; D might be TRBD2 (7 bases). V was cut by 4 bases and J by 5 bases, with 14 bases left in between. CDR1 is SGHAT and CDR2 is FQNNGV in the germline V gene. The CDR3 totals 14 residues. For the CDR3, the DNA is TGTGCCAGCAGCTCCCAGGGGAGGGTGGAGACCCAGTACTTC. This encodes CASSSQGRVETQYF.

In its sample, this clonotype was seen a few times. The chain recombines TRBV20-1 with TRBJ1-1; D is ambiguous. With 5 bases removed from V and 6 bases from J, the gap between germline ends came to 10 bases. Germline V gene lookup returns CDR1 DFQATT and CDR2 SNEGSKA (reference sequence). This CDR3 has 11 residues. The CDR3 coding sequence is TGCAGTGCTTCTAGACGGGCTGAAGCTTTCTTT. Protein sequence: CSASRRAEAFF.

This clonotype was seen repeatedly, ten times or more. This chain connects TRBV2 to TRBJ2-1; D is possibly TRBD2 (6 bases). This CDR3 comprises 11 residues. Trimming took 4 bases from V and 15 from J, leaving 13 bases between them. Germline CDR1 is SNHLY and CDR2 is FYNNEI. Here the CDR3 reads CASSVAGRGFF. The CDR3 DNA reads TGTGCCAGCAGTGTTGCGGGGCGAGGGTTCTTC.

This clonotype has a handful of counts. This CDR3 reads CASSLYRAGGRNEQFF. In nucleotides, the CDR3 is TGTGCCAGCAGCTTGTATAGAGCGGGGGGGCGTAATGAGCAGTTCTTC. The chain has TRBV5-5 and TRBJ2-1; 10 bases are shared with TRBD2. CDR3 size: 16 residues. V shed 1 base and J 7 bases; nucleotides not matched to a gene: 8. The V gene's germline CDR1 is SGHKS and CDR2 YYEKEE (reference sequence).

There are many counts of this clonotype. The chain couples TRBV6-5 to TRBJ2-2; maybe TRBD1 (6 bases). CDR3 length: 16 amino acids. V gave up 2 bases and J gave up 4 bases, with 14 bases separating them. Per the germline V gene, CDR1 is MNHEY and CDR2 is SVGAGI. The CDR3 here is CASSYTGRRATGELFF. Written as DNA, the CDR3 is TGTGCCAGCAGTTACACAGGGAGACGGGCCACCGGGGAGCTGTTTTTT.

In this sample, this clonotype turned up a few times. This chain uses TRBV5-6 with TRBJ1-1, with 7 bases matching TRBD1. The germline CDR1 and CDR2 sequences are SGHDT and YYEEEE. The length of the CDR3 is 16 residues. V was pared by 4 bases and J by 0 bases, with 9 bases of the junction left unmatched. The CDR3 is CASSPNQGVLNTEAFF. CDR3 in DNA: TGTGCCAGCAGCCCGAACCAGGGGGTCTTGAACACTGAAGCTTTCTTT. The entire variable domain, with the rest obtained from reference TRBV5-6 and TRBJ1-1, is as follows: DAGVTQSPTHLIKTRGQQVTLRCSPKSGHDTVSWYQQALGQGPQFIFQYYEEEERQRGNFPDRFSGHQFPNYSSELNVNALLLGDSALYLCASSPNQGVLNTEAFFGQGTRLTVV.

There are a few counts of this clonotype. The genes are TRBV7-2 and TRBJ1-5; D unclear. The V and J ends lost 5 bases and 4 bases respectively, with 9 bases between them. Germline CDR1 SGHTA, CDR2 FQGNSA. CDR3 length: 13 residues. CDR3 bases: TGTGCCAGCAGCATGCTTGGGAATCAGCCCCAGCATTTT. Its protein is CASSMLGNQPQHF. Combining the CDR3 with reference TRBV7-2 and TRBJ1-5 gives the whole variable domain GAGVSQSPSNKVTEKGKDVELRCDPISGHTALYWYRQSLGQGLEFLIYFQGNSAPDKSGLPSDRFSAERTGGSVSTLTIQRTQQEDSAVYLCASSMLGNQPQHFGDGTRLSIL.

This clonotype was recorded at least ten times. The V and J genes are TRBV6-4 and TRBJ1-1; perhaps TRBD1 as D (6 bases). From germline, CDR1 is MRHNA and CDR2 SNTAGT. CDR3 length: 13 residues. V was trimmed by 10 bases and J by 4 bases, leaving 16 bases between them. CDR3 region: CATKGGTGTEAFF. The CDR3 DNA reads as TGTGCCACCAAGGGGGGCACGGGCACTGAAGCTTTCTTT.

This clonotype was counted a few times. This chain connects TRBV4-3 to TRBJ1-5, with TRBD1 matching 8 bases. The CDR3 sequence is 16 residues long. Germline values: CDR1 LGHNA, CDR2 YSLEER. V lost 4 bases to trimming and J lost 1 base; unmatched junction nucleotides: 6. The CDR3 DNA sequence: TGCGCCAGCAGCCGAAACCACAGGGGGAGCAATCAGCCCCAGCATTTT. Its protein product is CASSRNHRGSNQPQHF.

This clonotype was counted many times. The chain recombines TRBV13 with TRBJ1-5; 9 nucleotides line up with TRBD1. The CDR3 runs to 16 residues. Germline loops: CDR1 PRHDT, CDR2 FYEKMQ (reference sequence). V gave up 5 bases and J gave up 1 base; unmatched junction bases: 6. As DNA, the CDR3 is TGTGCCAGCAGCCCCGGACAGGGGAGAAGCAATCAGCCCCAGCATTTT. As protein: CASSPGQGRSNQPQHF.

This clonotype has at least ten counts. The V and J genes are TRBV9 and TRBJ2-7; D remains ambiguous. The germline V gene has CDR1 SGDLS and CDR2 YYNGEE. There are 15 residues in the CDR3. Trimming cost V 1 base and J 1 base, with 12 bases left between them. The CDR3 DNA reads as TGTGCCAGCAGCGTAAGGGCAGAGGAGTCCTACGAGCAGTACTTC. This translates into CASSVRAEESYEQYF.

This clonotype has at least ten counts. The chain is built from TRBV28 and TRBJ2-1; 12 bases match TRBD2. The CDR3 contains 20 residues. The ends lost 3 bases at V and 5 bases at J; junction bases unmatched: 17. The germline V gene encodes CDR1 MDHEN and CDR2 SYDVKM. Written as DNA, the CDR3 is TGTGCCAGCAGTTTCGGTCTAGCGGGGGGGCCGGGCTCTATTAACAATGAGCAGTTCTTC. This gives the protein CASSFGLAGGPGSINNEQFF.

The V call is TRBV20-1, the J call TRBJ2-5, with D tentatively TRBD1 (7 bases). The germline V gene encodes CDR1 DFQATT and CDR2 SNEGSKA (reference sequence). Between the trimmed V and J ends, which lost 5 bases and 7 bases, there was a span of 23 bases. The CDR3 is 15 residues long. CDR3 sequence: CSAPGQGGYSGTQYF. CDR3 nucleotide sequence: TGCAGTGCTCCGGGGCAGGGGGGATACTCAGGGACCCAGTACTTC.

The J gene is TRBJ1-1, the V gene TRBV7-9; D not certain. There are 12 residues in the CDR3. V lost 7 bases, J lost 11 bases, and 17 bases lay in between. Germline loops: CDR1 SEHNR, CDR2 FQNEAQ (reference sequence). The CDR3 nucleotides read TGTGCCAGCACCCAGCCAGTGCTCCATGCTTTCTTT. This translates into CASTQPVLHAFF.

The genes are TRBV4-3 and TRBJ1-4; D may be TRBD1 (6 bases). With 0 bases removed from V and 3 bases from J, the gap between germline ends came to 11 bases. CDR1 is LGHNA, CDR2 YSLEER, per germline. The CDR3 is made up of 16 amino acids. The CDR3 loop is CASSQEAGHPNEKLFF. The CDR3 DNA follows: TGCGCCAGCAGCCAAGAAGCGGGACACCCTAATGAAAAACTGTTTTTT.